Presented here are 2 T cell receptor beta chains from one specimen sequenced in a study of immune evolution from preneoplasia to lung adenocarcinoma. The assay was immunoSEQ multiplex PCR, and TCRdb's table has in-frame clones only and misses some. The sample includes 39,000 or so clones, 65% to 80% of them seen just once. The sequencing input was FFPE invasive lung adenocarcinoma tissue. Every receptor here comes from a person between 60 and 70 years old with lung adenocarcinoma.

This clone was recorded once. The chain links TRBV12-5 to TRBJ2-7; TRBD2 matches at 9 bases. Trimming cost V 7 bases and J 0 bases; bases outside gene matches: 7. CDR3 length: 15 residues. Germline lookup yields CDR1 LGHNT and CDR2 FRNRAP. This chain's CDR3 is CASAYGLASSYEQYF. The CDR3 region has the DNA TGTGCTAGTGCTTATGGACTAGCGAGCTCCTACGAGCAGTACTTC.

The CDR3 DNA reads TGTGCCAGCAGTTCCAGCGGGAGGGCCGGAGATACGCAGTATTTT. Encoded protein: CASSSSGRAGDTQYF. The V gene is TRBV28, the J gene TRBJ2-3; TRBD2 agrees at 10 bases. Germline CDR1 MDHEN, CDR2 SYDVKM. V shed 4 bases, J shed 5 bases, and the junction held 6 bases outside the gene matches. This CDR3 region has 15 residues.